This T cell receptor (beta chain) was identified during a study of blood T cell repertoires in COVID-19. Study information: The cDNA or gDNA used as material had been derived from T cells, B-cell-depleted T cells, or PBMCs.

In the original workflow: Reference gene primers were amplified, and this amplification served to estimate nucleated cell counts. The method was immunoSEQ multiplex PCR; TCRdb's version includes in-frame clones alone and lacks a portion of them. V and J calls and clone size follow that table, whereas D and trimming were derived from the DNA. The sample records about 140,000 clones, 76% being singletons. From germline, CDR1 is SGHNT and CDR2 YYREEE (reference sequence). The CDR3 totals 15 residues. Unmatched junction bases numbered 2, after V lost 4 bases and J lost 0 bases. The chain has TRBV5-4 and TRBJ2-2, with 8 bases aligning to TRBD2. The TCR originated in a woman older than 75 with active or convalescent COVID-19. The specimen sequenced was peripheral blood. The CDR3 sequence: CASSAGGPNTGELFF. As DNA, the CDR3 is TGTGCCAGCAGCGCGGGGGGCCCGAACACCGGGGAGCTGTTTTTT.